The sequence of this T cell receptor beta chain was determined in a study of response to subunit inactivated influenza vaccine (dated by TCRdb to about 2018). Study-wide context: Deep quantitative profiling of the T cell receptor repertoire was used in the study to follow responses to a trivalent subunit inactivated influenza vaccine. What the authors observed across the whole study: The authors suggested that each seasonal influenza vaccination may recruit only a limited number of new T cells.

The library came from RT-PCR. The sequencing machine was an Illumina HiSeq 2500. Clones were called with MiXCR by TCRdb after fastp trimmed the public reads at Q25, and only in-frame beta chains were retained. Rows are combined by CDR3 protein, so each entry shows the most common genes and DNA. In this sample the table shows 710,000 or so distinct CDR3 sequences, about a sixth of which occur a single time. The ten largest clones take up around a tenth of the sample. The cysteine opens and the phenylalanine closes a CDR3 of 14 amino acids. The read is trimmed to its CDR3 DNA, 42 bases read in frame from base 1. CDR1 is given as SGHRS and CDR2 as YFSETQ, both from the germline V gene. This clonotype was detected once. The antigen this receptor binds is unknown. A read error may produce the germline difference seen at one junction end.

Sample: PBMCs from blood, taken 11 to 12 days after vaccination. The sequence links TRBV5-1 to TRBJ2-5; confidence is insufficient to name the D gene. This clonotype was sampled from a middle-aged man who received an inactivated influenza vaccine. Donor details come from another sample of the same person, matched by shared clones. CDR3 loop: CASSPQAYQGTQYF. The DNA sequence is as follows: TGCGCCAGCAGCCCGCAGGCCTACCAAGGGACCCAGTACTTC.